The 17 T cell receptor beta chains in this list originate from one sample, sequenced in a study of blood T cells in healthy people across ages. Using a J-beta primer mix together with a sample-barcoded 5' primer, a second PCR was run for about 6 to 11 cycles. MiXCR, applied by TCRdb to the 5' RACE reads, yields one record per CDR3 protein. The profile shows some 1.6 million distinct CDR3 sequences, almost 35% of them singletons. Sequencing input: blood. The receptors were gathered from a woman in her thirties in good health.

CDR3 in amino acids: CASSPRNYVVKGINEQFF. The CDR3 bases are TGTGCCAGCAGTCCCCGAAATTATGTTGTTAAGGGGATCAATGAGCAGTTCTTC. V usage is TRBV28 and J usage is TRBJ2-1, with D possibly matching TRBD1 (5 bases). CDR1 and CDR2 (germline): MDHEN, SYDVKM. This CDR3 is 18 amino acids long. The V end lost 5 bases, the J end lost 6 bases, and 26 bases lay between the germline ends.

The rearrangement joins TRBV20-1 to TRBJ2-1, with 10 bases identical to TRBD2. With the DNA end fitting TRBJ2-7 better, the J assignment may be wrong. Looked up from germline, CDR1 is DFQATT and CDR2 is SNEGSKA (reference sequence). This CDR3 spans 16 amino acids. Here the CDR3 DNA reads TGCAGTGCTAAATCTCCCGGGACTAGCGTATACAATGAGCAGTACTTC. It codes for CSAKSPGTSVYNEQYF.

This clonotype was seen more than once but under ten times. One end of the junction fails to match germline, which may point to a read error. The chain links TRBV25-1 to TRBJ2-7, with 8 bases that match TRBD1. The CDR3 runs to 13 residues. Germline CDR1 reads MGHDK; CDR2 reads SYGVNS. The CDR3 protein is CASTGTGSYKQYF. In DNA, the CDR3 is TGTGCCAGCACCGGGACAGGCTCCTACAAGCAGTACTTC.

This clonotype has just a few counts. The chain links TRBV4-2 to TRBJ1-4; D not certain. Looked up from germline, CDR1 is LGHNA and CDR2 is YNFKEQ. V gave up 4 bases and J gave up 0 bases, with 3 bases separating them. This CDR3 comprises 13 residues. Written as DNA, the CDR3 is TGTGCCAGCAGCCGGCCAACTAATGAAAAACTGTTTTTT. Translating gives CASSRPTNEKLFF.

This clonotype occurred many times. This chain joins TRBV20-1 and TRBJ2-5; 9 nucleotides align to TRBD2. The V and J ends lost 6 bases and 2 bases, in that order; junction bases with no gene match: 7. The CDR3 runs to 14 residues. Germline loops: CDR1 DFQATT, CDR2 SNEGSKA (reference sequence). CDR3 DNA sequence: TGCAGTGCCAGGACTAGCGTCCCACAAGAGACCCAGTACTTC. As protein: CSARTSVPQETQYF.

The count of this clonotype is one. The rearrangement uses TRBV12-3 or TRBV12-4 and TRBJ1-1; D gene uncertain. Between the trimmed V and J ends, which lost 6 bases and 0 bases, there was a span of 11 bases. CDR3 length: 14 residues. The CDR3 DNA reads as TGTGCCAGCAGGATGGCGGCGGTGAACACTGAAGCTTTCTTT. It codes for CASRMAAVNTEAFF.

There are many counts of this clonotype. The chain is built from TRBV29-1 and TRBJ2-7, with a tentative D call TRBD2 (6 bases). V was cut by 4 bases and J by 0 bases, with 13 bases left in between. Germline V gene lookup returns CDR1 SQVTM and CDR2 ANQGSEA. There are 14 residues in the CDR3. Written as DNA, the CDR3 is TGCAGCGTTGTAGTTAGGGACTCCTCCTACGAGCAGTACTTC. Protein product: CSVVVRDSSYEQYF.

This clonotype came up a few times. The V call is TRBV3-1, the J call TRBJ2-1; D possibly corresponds to TRBD2 (5 bases). The germline V and J ends were trimmed by 7 bases and 2 bases, with 12 bases remaining between them. Germline values: CDR1 LGHDT, CDR2 YNNKEL (reference sequence). The CDR3 contains 14 residues. CDR3 nucleotides: TGTGCCAGCATCTCAAGCGGCCCCTACAATGAGCAGTTCTTC. This gives the protein CASISSGPYNEQFF.

The CDR3 DNA is TGTGCCAGCAGTGACGGGACTAGGTTGGATGAGCAGTTCTTC. It specifies CASSDGTRLDEQFF. The chain combines TRBV2 with TRBJ2-1, with TRBD2 identical over 8 bases. Looked up from germline, CDR1 is SNHLY and CDR2 is FYNNEI. This CDR3 contains 14 residues. J was trimmed by 8 bases and V by 3 bases; bases with no gene match: 6.

This clonotype was seen a handful of times. The CDR3 loop reads CASSYSKPSYEQYF. Written as DNA, the CDR3 is TGTGCCAGCAGTTACTCGAAACCGTCCTACGAGCAGTACTTC. The chain joins TRBV6-6 to TRBJ2-7; no clear D gene. V was shortened by 0 bases and J by 1 base, with 7 bases between the two germline ends. The CDR3 is 14 residues long. In germline, CDR1 is MNHNY, CDR2 SVGAGI (reference sequence).

This sequence joins TRBV7-8 and TRBJ2-7, with TRBD2 matching over 7 bases. Trimming removed 7 bases from V and 5 bases from J; junction bases left unmatched: 14. CDR1 and CDR2 from the germline V gene are SGHVS and FQNEAQ. This CDR3 spans 15 amino acids. The DNA of the CDR3 is TGTGCCAGCATTTACCAGGGAGGGAGGGGACACGAGCAGTACTTC. Translation: CASIYQGGRGHEQYF. Looking up the rest from reference TRBV7-8 and TRBJ2-7 gives the full variable domain: GAGVSQSPRYKVAKRGQDVALRCDPISGHVSLFWYQQALGQGPEFLTYFQNEAQLDKSGLPSDRFFAERPEGSVSTLKIQRTQQEDSAVYLCASIYQGGRGHEQYFGPGTRLTVT.

Remarks on this clonotype: The junction shows a germline mismatch at one end, possibly a read error. The chain has TRBV6-2 or TRBV6-3 and TRBJ2-1; 8 nucleotides align to TRBD1. Germline V CDR1 and CDR2: MNHEY, SVGEGT. The CDR3 covers 15 residues. This chain's CDR3 is CASKPRGQAENEQVF. CDR3 bases: TGTGCCAGCAAACCTAGGGGACAGGCTGAGAATGAGCAGGTCTTC.

The chain combines TRBV3-1 with TRBJ2-5; 10 nucleotides agree with TRBD2. This CDR3 comprises 20 residues. Losses at the gene ends were 0 bases for V and 3 bases for J; bases not matched to a gene: 16. Per germline, CDR1 LGHDT and CDR2 YNNKEL (reference sequence). CDR3 sequence: CASSQDPLGSGRAGEETQYF. CDR3 nucleotides: TGTGCCAGCAGCCAAGACCCCCTAGGGAGCGGGAGGGCCGGGGAAGAGACCCAGTACTTC.

J is TRBJ1-6 and V is TRBV7-3; D is unclear. Germline V gene data show CDR1 as SGHTA and CDR2 as FQGTGA. V lost 2 bases, J lost 3 bases, and 8 bases lay in between. The length of the CDR3 is 15 residues. CDR3 amino acids: CASSLQANYNSPLHF. The CDR3 DNA reads TGTGCCAGCAGCTTACAGGCCAACTATAATTCACCCCTCCACTTT.

This chain uses TRBV30 with TRBJ2-1; no clear D gene. Trimming removed 2 bases at V and 9 bases at J, with 17 bases between. Germline V gene data show CDR1 as GTSNPN and CDR2 as SVGIG (reference sequence). This CDR3 is built from 14 residues. The CDR3 protein is CAWSPYINLSEQFF. The CDR3 bases are TGTGCCTGGAGTCCATATATAAACTTGAGTGAGCAGTTCTTC.

The chain joins TRBV5-1 to TRBJ2-5; no clear D gene. Germline CDR1 and CDR2: SGHRS and YFSETQ. The CDR3 length is 15 residues. Trimming removed 7 bases from V and 0 bases from J, with 16 bases in between. The CDR3 DNA follows: TGCGCCAGCGGATCAGGACCCAACTACCAAGAGACCCAGTACTTC. Translation gives CASGSGPNYQETQYF.

The genes are TRBV4-1 and TRBJ2-1, with D tentatively TRBD1 or TRBD2 (6 bases each). This CDR3 is built from 12 residues. The V end was cut by 0 bases, the J end by 13 bases, with 10 bases between. Germline V gives CDR1 MGHRA, CDR2 YSYEKL. CDR3 in DNA: TGCGCCAGCAGCCAAGACGGGGGCCCTCAGTTCTTC. This codes for CASSQDGGPQFF.